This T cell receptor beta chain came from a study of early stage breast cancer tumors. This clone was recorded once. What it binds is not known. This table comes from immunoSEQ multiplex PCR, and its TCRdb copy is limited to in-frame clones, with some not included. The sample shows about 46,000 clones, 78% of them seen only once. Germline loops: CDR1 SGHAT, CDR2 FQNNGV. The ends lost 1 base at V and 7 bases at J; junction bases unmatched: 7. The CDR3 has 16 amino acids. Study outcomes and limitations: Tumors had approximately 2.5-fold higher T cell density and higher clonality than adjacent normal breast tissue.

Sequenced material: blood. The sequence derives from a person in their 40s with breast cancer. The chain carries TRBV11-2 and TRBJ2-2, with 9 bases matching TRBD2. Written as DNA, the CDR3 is TGTGCCAGCAGCTTAGGTGGGGCTAGCGGGATCGGGGAGCTGTTTTTT. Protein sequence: CASSLGGASGIGELFF.